This T cell receptor (beta chain) derives from a study of monozygotic twins with inflammatory bowel disease. Study-level results: On the inverse Simpson index, IBD patients scored lower for TCRbeta diversity than healthy co-twins. Discordant twins showed the same repertoire similarity as concordant twins, possibly from limited power.

The CDR3 is 12 amino acids. CDR1 and CDR2 from the germline V gene are MNHNY and SVGAGI (reference sequence). Researchers ran eight separate cDNA reactions for each sample. After re-calling the 5' RACE reads, TCRdb lists one entry per CDR3 protein, DNA absent. The sample includes approximately 210,000 distinct CDR3 sequences. Comments on this clonotype: Its antigen is still unknown.

One blood sample of approximately 2.5 ml was taken from each donor. Sequences were obtained from blood. The chain is built from TRBV6-6 and TRBJ2-7. The clonotype originates from a human donor with ulcerative colitis or Crohn's disease, or a healthy co-twin of an affected twin (not recorded which). CDR3 sequence reads: CASNARGYEQYF.